These 6 T cell receptor beta chains were sequenced from one sample in a study of graft-versus-host responses after intestinal transplantation. These receptors' antigens are unknown. Profiled with immunoSEQ multiplex PCR; TCRdb holds only in-frame clones, not every one. The table lists about 82,000 clones, around 91% of them singletons. Sequenced material: unstimulated CD4+ T cells sorted from spleen or lymph node cells, taken before intestinal transplant. Source of these receptors: a human donor who received an intestinal transplant.

The chain uses TRBV7-2 and TRBJ2-1; 10 bases are shared with TRBD2. Germline V gives CDR1 SGHTA, CDR2 FQGNSA. The CDR3 runs to 17 residues. V lost 5 bases to trimming and J lost 4 bases; unmatched junction nucleotides: 11. DNA of the CDR3: TGTGCCAGCAGCCCTAGCGGGGGCCTGAACCTATACAATGAGCAGTTCTTC. It encodes CASSPSGGLNLYNEQFF.

The J gene is TRBJ2-3, the V gene TRBV5-1, with 13 bases that match TRBD2. Trimming at V came to 4 bases and at J to 1 base, leaving 12 bases not matched to a gene. Germline CDR1 SGHRS, CDR2 YFSETQ. CDR3 length: 19 residues. This CDR3 reads CASSPVLTSGRDGTDTQYF. The DNA of the CDR3 is TGCGCCAGCAGCCCGGTTCTAACTAGCGGGAGGGATGGCACAGATACGCAGTATTTT.

This clone was found once. V usage is TRBV19 and J usage is TRBJ1-2; D possibly corresponds to TRBD1 (5 bases). The ends were cut back, 3 bases at V and 6 bases at J, with 14 bases in the middle. CDR3 length equals 14 residues. Looked up from germline, CDR1 is LNHDA and CDR2 is SQIVND (reference sequence). The CDR3 DNA reads as TGTGCCAGTAGTATTGTAGGGCCAGGGAATGGCTACACCTTC. It encodes CASSIVGPGNGYTF.

The genes are TRBV12-2 and TRBJ1-1; TRBD1 reflects the table's D call only, with no check against the DNA. TRBV12-2 constitutes a pseudogene. This CDR3 spans 15 amino acids. The CDR3 protein is CASRPGTEYDTEAFF. In DNA, the CDR3 is TGTGCAAGTCGCCCCGGGACAGAATACGACACTGAAGCTTTCTTT.

A word on this clone: Additional DNA sequences in this sample encode the identical CDR3. CDR3 loop: CASSPSGNTEAFF. The DNA of the CDR3 is TGTGCCAGCTCACCATCAGGGAACACTGAAGCTTTCTTT. The J gene is TRBJ1-1, the V gene TRBV18; D ambiguous. There are 13 residues in the CDR3. The V and J ends lost 2 bases and 1 base respectively, with 5 bases between them. The germline CDR1 and CDR2 sequences are KGHSH and LQKENI.

The J gene is TRBJ1-1, the V gene TRBV5-1; TRBD1 is a possible D gene (6 bases). CDR3 length: 15 amino acids. Germline V gives CDR1 SGHRS, CDR2 YFSETQ. V was cut by 0 bases and J by 3 bases, with 12 bases left in between. The CDR3 DNA sequence: TGCGCCAGCAGCTTGGGAACAGGGTATGACACTGAAGCTTTCTTT. This gives the protein CASSLGTGYDTEAFF.